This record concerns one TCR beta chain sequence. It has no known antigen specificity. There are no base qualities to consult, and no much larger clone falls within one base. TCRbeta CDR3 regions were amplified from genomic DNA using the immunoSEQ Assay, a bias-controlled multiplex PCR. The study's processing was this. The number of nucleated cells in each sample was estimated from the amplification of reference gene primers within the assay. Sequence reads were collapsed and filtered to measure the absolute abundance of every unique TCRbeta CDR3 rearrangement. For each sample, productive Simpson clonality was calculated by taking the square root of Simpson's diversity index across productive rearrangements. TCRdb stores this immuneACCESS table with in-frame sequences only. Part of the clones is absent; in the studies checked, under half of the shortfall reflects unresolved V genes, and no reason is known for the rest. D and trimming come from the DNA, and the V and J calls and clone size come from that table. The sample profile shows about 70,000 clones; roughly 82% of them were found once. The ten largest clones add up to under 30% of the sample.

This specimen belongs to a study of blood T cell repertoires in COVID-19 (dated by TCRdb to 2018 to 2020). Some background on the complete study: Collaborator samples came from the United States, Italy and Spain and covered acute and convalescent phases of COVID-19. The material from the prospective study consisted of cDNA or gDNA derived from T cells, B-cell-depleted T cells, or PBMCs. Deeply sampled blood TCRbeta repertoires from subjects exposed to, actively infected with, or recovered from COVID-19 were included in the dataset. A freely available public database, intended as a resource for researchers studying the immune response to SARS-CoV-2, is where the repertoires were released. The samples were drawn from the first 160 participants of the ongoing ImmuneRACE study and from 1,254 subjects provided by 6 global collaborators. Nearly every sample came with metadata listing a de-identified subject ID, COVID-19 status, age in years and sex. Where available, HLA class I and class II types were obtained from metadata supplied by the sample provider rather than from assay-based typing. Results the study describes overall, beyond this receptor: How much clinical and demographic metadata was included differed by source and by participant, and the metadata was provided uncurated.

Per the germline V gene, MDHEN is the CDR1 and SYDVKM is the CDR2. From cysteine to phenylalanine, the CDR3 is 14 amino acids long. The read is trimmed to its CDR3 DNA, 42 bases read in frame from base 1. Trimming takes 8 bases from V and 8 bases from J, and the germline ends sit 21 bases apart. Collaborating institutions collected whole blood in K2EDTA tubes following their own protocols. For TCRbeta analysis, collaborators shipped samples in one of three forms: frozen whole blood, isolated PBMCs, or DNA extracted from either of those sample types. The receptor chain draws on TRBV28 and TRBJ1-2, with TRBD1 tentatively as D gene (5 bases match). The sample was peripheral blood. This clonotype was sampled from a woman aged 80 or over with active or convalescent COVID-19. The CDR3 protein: CASSQGEELGGYTF. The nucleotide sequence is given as TGTGCCAGCTCCCAGGGTGAAGAACTTGGAGGCTACACCTTC.